Listed here are 23 T cell receptor beta chains from one sample, sequenced in a study of identical twins. TCRdb processed the 5' RACE reads anew with MiXCR; each CDR3 protein has one entry. The table records about 470,000 distinct CDR3 sequences, approximately 24% of them present only once. The same data also contributed to another study, on T cells expressing NK-cell markers.

The sample taken for sequencing was CD4+ T cells sorted from blood. These receptors were collected from a woman aged 18 to 35 in good health.

The J gene is TRBJ2-2, the V gene TRBV2; D is undetermined. Germline V CDR1 and CDR2: SNHLY, FYNNEI. CDR3 length equals 14 residues. V lost 7 bases and J 0 bases, leaving 9 bases between the germline ends. The DNA for the CDR3 is TGTGCCAGCAAACGTAGTCCGAACACCGGGGAGCTGTTTTTT. Protein: CASKRSPNTGELFF.

This clonotype was picked up one time. The chain employs TRBV27 and TRBJ1-6; D might be TRBD1 (5 bases). V was clipped by 2 bases and J by 11 bases, with 13 bases between them. The CDR3 length is 14 residues. Germline V gene sequence: CDR1 MNHEY, CDR2 SMNVEV (reference sequence). CDR3 residues: CASSLTGRGTPLHF. The CDR3 DNA reads TGTGCCAGCAGTTTAACGGGACGAGGGACACCCCTCCACTTT.

J is TRBJ1-4 and V is TRBV18, with D unresolved. Trimming removed 8 bases from V and 6 bases from J, with 13 bases in between. The CDR3 length is 13 residues. In germline, CDR1 is KGHSH, CDR2 LQKENI. CDR3 DNA sequence: TGTGCCAGCCACGGGTCAAGAGATGAAAAACTGTTTTTT. As protein: CASHGSRDEKLFF.

This chain joins TRBV12-3 or TRBV12-4 and TRBJ2-7; D possibly uses TRBD1 or TRBD2 (5 bases each). The CDR3 totals 14 residues. V was pared by 6 bases and J by 0 bases, with 12 bases between. The CDR3 region is CASRPGPSSYEQYF. CDR3 bases: TGTGCCAGCAGACCGGGACCAAGCTCCTACGAGCAGTACTTC.

V usage is TRBV29-1 and J usage is TRBJ2-1, with 12 bases matching TRBD2. CDR3 size: 12 residues. In germline, CDR1 is SQVTM, CDR2 ANQGSEA. V gave up 6 bases and J gave up 11 bases; unmatched junction bases: 5. The CDR3 region has the DNA TGCAGCGTCCTAGCGGGAGGGCCTCAGCAGTTCTTC. Translated, it gives CSVLAGGPQQFF.

This clonotype turned up a few times. The chain combines TRBV3-1 with TRBJ1-2, with 9 bases that match TRBD1. This CDR3 has 14 amino acids. V lost 5 bases, J lost 7 bases, and 8 bases stayed unmatched. The germline V gene encodes CDR1 LGHDT and CDR2 YNNKEL (reference sequence). CDR3 in amino acids: CASSILQGAGGYTF. The CDR3 region has the DNA TGTGCCAGCAGCATACTACAGGGGGCGGGTGGCTACACCTTC.

This clonotype turned up a few times. The chain links TRBV7-2 to TRBJ1-5, with D perhaps matching TRBD1 (6 bases). Trimming shortened V by 2 bases and J by 7 bases, and 15 bases separated the two germline ends. CDR1 and CDR2 from the germline V gene are SGHTA and FQGNSA. The CDR3 runs to 15 residues. CDR3 sequence reads: CASSLRGEGMQPQHF. CDR3 DNA sequence: TGTGCCAGCAGCTTAAGGGGGGAGGGGATGCAGCCCCAGCATTTT.

A few counts support this clonotype. The V and J genes are TRBV20-1 and TRBJ2-5, with D perhaps being TRBD1 or TRBD2 (5 bases each). The CDR3 has 14 amino acids. Per the germline V gene, CDR1 is DFQATT and CDR2 is SNEGSKA (reference sequence). V shed 0 bases and J shed 2 bases, with 10 bases lying between them. The CDR3 region is CSARDPGRQETQYF. The CDR3 DNA reads as TGCAGTGCTAGAGATCCAGGGAGACAAGAGACCCAGTACTTC.

In this sample, this clonotype turned up a few times. The V call is TRBV28, the J call TRBJ2-7; 10 bases map to TRBD1. Trimming at V came to 3 bases and at J to 0 bases, leaving 14 bases not matched to a gene. This CDR3 has 19 residues. CDR1 MDHEN and CDR2 SYDVKM come from the germline V gene. The DNA of the CDR3 is TGTGCCAGCAGTTTTTACGGGACAGGGGATCCTCCCCCCTCCTACGAGCAGTACTTC. Its translation: CASSFYGTGDPPPSYEQYF.

The chain is built from TRBV6-5 and TRBJ2-3; D not certain. Deletions cut 6 bases from V and 6 bases from J, with 7 bases between. CDR3 size: 11 residues. CDR1 is MNHEY and CDR2 is SVGAGI in the germline V gene. The CDR3: CASRSLDTQYF. CDR3 in DNA: TGTGCCAGCAGGTCACTGGATACGCAGTATTTT.

The sample holds a few counts of this clonotype. This chain links TRBV10-2 with TRBJ1-2; 9 bases are shared with TRBD1. Germline lookup yields CDR1 WSHSY and CDR2 SAAADI. The trim removed 8 bases at V and 0 bases at J, leaving 4 bases unmatched. This CDR3 is built from 14 residues. The CDR3 sequence: CASGQGLANYGYTF. CDR3 sequence (DNA): TGCGCCAGCGGACAGGGGTTGGCTAACTATGGCTACACCTTC.

V usage is TRBV4-2 and J usage is TRBJ2-7, with 12 bases lining up with TRBD1. Germline-derived CDR1 and CDR2 are LGHNA and YNFKEQ. CDR3 length equals 15 residues. V gave up 4 bases and J gave up 7 bases; unmatched junction bases: 8. The CDR3 nucleotides are TGTGCCAGCAGCCCGGGACAGGGGGCTCTGGGGGAGCAGTACTTC. It translates to CASSPGQGALGEQYF.

This clonotype was recorded a few times. V is TRBV3-1 and J is TRBJ1-2, with D perhaps TRBD1 (6 bases). V lost 1 base, J lost 4 bases, and 16 bases lay in between. Germline V gives CDR1 LGHDT, CDR2 YNNKEL (reference sequence). This CDR3 has 16 amino acids. The CDR3 DNA reads TGTGCCAGCAGCCAAGGTTTGGGCGGGACACCCTATGGCTACACCTTC. It specifies CASSQGLGGTPYGYTF.

The chain has TRBV24-1 and TRBJ2-7; 7 bases match TRBD2. V gave up 6 bases and J gave up 0 bases; unmatched junction bases: 4. Germline V gene data show CDR1 as KGHDR and CDR2 as SFDVKD. The CDR3 sequence is 14 residues long. As DNA, the CDR3 is TGTGCCACCAGTCGGGGAGGGAACTCCTACGAGCAGTACTTC. Residues: CATSRGGNSYEQYF.

The gene calls are TRBV6-1 and TRBJ2-2, with a tentative D call TRBD2 (6 bases). The CDR3 covers 14 residues. Trimming took 5 bases from V and 2 from J, leaving 9 bases between them. The V gene's germline CDR1 is MNHNS and CDR2 SASEGT. Here the CDR3 DNA reads TGTGCCAGCAGTCGTAGCGGAAACACCGGGGAGCTGTTTTTT. It encodes CASSRSGNTGELFF.

The genes are TRBV5-1 and TRBJ1-4, with D possibly being TRBD1 (5 bases). Germline V gene sequence: CDR1 SGHRS, CDR2 YFSETQ. V was shortened by 8 bases and J by 5 bases, with 22 bases between the two germline ends. The CDR3 is made up of 16 amino acids. For the CDR3, the DNA is TGCGCCAGTACGCCCCGGGGGATCGCGAAAAATGAAAAACTGTTTTTT. Its protein product is CASTPRGIAKNEKLFF.

The genes are TRBV7-6 and TRBJ1-3; TRBD1 agrees at 9 bases. This CDR3 spans 16 amino acids. CDR1 is SGHVS, CDR2 FNYEAQ, per germline. With 2 bases clipped from V and 1 base from J, the junction kept 3 bases outside the gene matches. Here the CDR3 reads CASSLLQGASGNTIYF. The CDR3 DNA reads TGTGCCAGCAGCTTACTACAGGGGGCTTCTGGAAACACCATATATTTT. The full variable domain, rest sourced from reference TRBV7-6 and TRBJ1-3, is GAGVSQSPRYKVTKRGQDVALRCDPISGHVSLYWYRQALGQGPEFLTYFNYEAQQDKSGLPNDRFSAERPEGSISTLTIQRTEQRDSAMYRCASSLLQGASGNTIYFGEGSWLTVV.

The rearrangement joins TRBV20-1 to TRBJ2-7; maybe TRBD2 (6 bases). V was pared by 3 bases and J by 3 bases, with 15 bases between. The CDR3 extends over 14 amino acids. CDR1 and CDR2 (germline): DFQATT, SNEGSKA (reference sequence). The CDR3 loop reads CSARRGQRDYEQYF. The CDR3 DNA sequence: TGCAGTGCTAGGCGGGGCCAGAGGGACTACGAGCAGTACTTC.

V usage is TRBV7-9 and J usage is TRBJ2-7, with D uncertain. The V end was cut by 5 bases, the J end by 8 bases, with 13 bases between. The CDR3 extends over 12 amino acids. CDR1 and CDR2 (germline): SEHNR, FQNEAQ (reference sequence). This CDR3 is CASSNGAAKQYF. The CDR3, as DNA: TGTGCCAGCAGCAATGGAGCCGCCAAGCAGTACTTC.

This clonotype was counted a few times. The chain is built from TRBV29-1 and TRBJ2-7; 9 bases map to TRBD1. The trim removed 6 bases at V and 7 bases at J, leaving 7 bases unmatched. Germline values: CDR1 SQVTM, CDR2 ANQGSEA. The CDR3 is 12 residues long. CDR3 nucleotide sequence: TGCAGCGTGGACAGGGGATTGGGGGAGCAGTACTTC. It is translated as CSVDRGLGEQYF.

This clonotype was observed a few times. CDR3 nucleotides: TGTGCCAGCAGTTACCCGACAGGGGGTGGCGGGGAGCTGTTTTTT. This translates into CASSYPTGGGGELFF. The gene calls are TRBV6-5 and TRBJ2-2; 9 nucleotides agree with TRBD1. The J segment lost 7 bases and the V segment lost 2 bases, leaving 5 bases of the junction unmatched. This CDR3 spans 15 amino acids. CDR1 and CDR2 from the germline V gene are MNHEY and SVGAGI.

The rearrangement links TRBV11-2 to TRBJ1-1; tentative D call: TRBD1 (6 bases). The CDR3 covers 14 residues. From germline, CDR1 is SGHAT and CDR2 FQNNGV. Trimming took 5 bases from V and 8 from J, leaving 18 bases between them. The chain's CDR3 is CASSPGGWTAEAFF. In DNA, the CDR3 is TGTGCCAGCAGCCCGGGGGGCTGGACAGCCGAAGCTTTCTTT.

The chain employs TRBV20-1 and TRBJ2-5, with TRBD1 as a possible D gene (6 bases). The V end lost 8 bases, the J end lost 4 bases, and 14 bases lay between the germline ends. The CDR3 consists of 12 residues. The germline gives CDR1 DFQATT, CDR2 SNEGSKA (reference sequence). The CDR3 sequence: CSIQGFGETQYF. In nucleotides, the CDR3 is TGCAGTATACAGGGTTTCGGAGAGACCCAGTACTTC.